This T cell receptor beta chain came from a study of T-cell reconstitution after alpha-beta-depleted transplantation in children. The sample holds many counts of this clonotype. A library of TCRbeta sequences, prepared with unique molecular identifiers, was generated. TCRdb reanalysed the PCR reads using MiXCR and keeps one entry per CDR3 protein. The sample contains 700,000 to 850,000 distinct CDR3 sequences, roughly 15% of which appear only once. The specimen was PBMCs, mostly from graft donor cells, collected 360 days after TCRalphabeta/CD19-depleted stem cell transplant. The clonotype originates from a male patient younger than 18 who had a stem cell transplant for acute lymphoblastic leukemia, so the T cells may come from the graft donor.

The CDR3 loop is CASSFQGLNEQFF. The CDR3 DNA reads TGTGCCAGCAGTTTTCAGGGGTTGAATGAGCAGTTCTTC. The rearrangement links TRBV12-3 or TRBV12-4 to TRBJ2-1; the D gene is possibly TRBD1 (6 bases). V dropped 3 bases and J dropped 7 bases, with 10 bases sitting between them. The CDR3 extends over 13 amino acids.